This T cell receptor (beta chain) was captured by sequencing in a study of shared clonotypes between healthy human individuals. Per the original data handling: Filtering differed because ImmunoSEQ produced junction-only sequences that carried no quality scores. Sequencing was performed with immunoSEQ multiplex PCR; in TCRdb, only in-frame clones are kept and a portion is missing. The DNA gave D and trimming, while V, J and clone size come from that table. The table includes a few million clones, just over 90% detected once. About this clone: Other nucleotide sequences in the sample specify the same CDR3.

This CDR3 comprises 11 residues. Trimming pared 4 bases from V and 6 bases from J, leaving 3 bases between. The germline V gene has CDR1 SGHNT and CDR2 YENEEA. The origin of this receptor is a man younger than 30 in good health. Some clones in this sample may be carry-over from other donors' samples. What was sequenced was naive CD4+ T cells from PBMCs. Subset in this sample: CD45RA+ positively selected. The rearrangement links TRBV11-3 to TRBJ2-2; D gene ambiguous. DNA of the CDR3: TGTGCCAGCAGCTCCGCCGGGGAGCTGTTTTTT. This sequence encodes CASSSAGELFF. The full variable domain, with the rest looked up from reference TRBV11-3 and TRBJ2-2, is EAGVVQSPRYKIIEKKQPVAFWCNPISGHNTLYWYLQNLGQGPELLIRYENEEAVDDSQLPKDRFSAERLKGVDSTLKIQPAELGDSAVYLCASSSAGELFFGEGSRLTVL.